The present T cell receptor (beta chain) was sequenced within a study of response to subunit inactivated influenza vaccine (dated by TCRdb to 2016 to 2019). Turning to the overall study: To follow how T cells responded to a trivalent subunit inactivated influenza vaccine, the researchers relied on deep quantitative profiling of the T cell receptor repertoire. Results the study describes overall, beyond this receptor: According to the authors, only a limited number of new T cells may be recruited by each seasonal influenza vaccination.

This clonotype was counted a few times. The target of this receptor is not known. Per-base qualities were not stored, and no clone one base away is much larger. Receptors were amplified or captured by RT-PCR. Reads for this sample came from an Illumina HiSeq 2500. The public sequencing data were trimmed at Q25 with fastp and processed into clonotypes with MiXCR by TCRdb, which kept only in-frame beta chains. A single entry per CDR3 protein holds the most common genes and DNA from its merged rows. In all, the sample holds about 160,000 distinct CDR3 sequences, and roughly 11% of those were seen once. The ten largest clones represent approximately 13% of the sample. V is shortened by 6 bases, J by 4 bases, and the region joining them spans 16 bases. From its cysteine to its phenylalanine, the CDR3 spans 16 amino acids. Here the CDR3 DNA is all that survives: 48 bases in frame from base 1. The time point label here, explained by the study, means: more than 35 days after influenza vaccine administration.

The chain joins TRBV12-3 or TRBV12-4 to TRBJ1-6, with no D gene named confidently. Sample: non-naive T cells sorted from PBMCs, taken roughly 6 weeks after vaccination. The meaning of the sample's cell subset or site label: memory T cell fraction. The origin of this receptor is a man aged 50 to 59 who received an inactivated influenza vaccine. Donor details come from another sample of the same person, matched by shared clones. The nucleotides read TGTGCCAGCAGAAATAGCTTTACGGGTTATAATTCACCCCTCCACTTT. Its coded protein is CASRNSFTGYNSPLHF.